The next 9 T cell receptor beta chains were all read from a single sample in a study of regulatory T cells in long-lasting Graves disease. Both iRepertoire HTBI primers and Arm-PCR of CDR3 regions were used to build the TCR beta libraries. TCRdb used MiXCR to reprocess the multiplex PCR reads, holding one entry per CDR3 protein. The repertoire holds roughly 430,000 distinct CDR3 sequences, with around 17% as singletons. As to time point: newly diagnosed GD, antithyroid drugs for less than 3 months. Researchers made the TCR library from RNA that was extracted from PBMCs. The sample also formed part of further work on T cells in Graves' hyperthyroidism and ophthalmopathy.

This specimen was peripheral blood mononuclear cells (PBMCs), taken at new diagnosis, from a patient treated with antithyroid drugs. All receptors come from a woman between 25 and 40 years old with Graves disease.

This clonotype was detected ten times or more. The chain joins TRBV18 to TRBJ1-5, with no clear D. This CDR3 is 13 amino acids long. With 6 bases removed from V and 3 bases from J, the gap between germline ends came to 9 bases. Germline-derived CDR1 and CDR2 are KGHSH and LQKENI. The CDR3 is CASSVGVNQPQHF. CDR3 nucleotide sequence: TGTGCCAGCTCCGTTGGTGTCAATCAGCCCCAGCATTTT.

This clonotype has a handful of counts. The chain has TRBV11-2 and TRBJ2-3; D unclear. The CDR3 contains 15 residues. Germline values: CDR1 SGHAT, CDR2 FQNNGV. Trimming cost V 6 bases and J 2 bases, with 15 bases left between them. The CDR3 sequence: CASSFEPGYTDTQYF. The CDR3, as DNA: TGTGCCAGCAGTTTCGAGCCAGGATACACAGATACGCAGTATTTT. The full variable domain, its missing parts supplied by reference TRBV11-2 and TRBJ2-3, is EAGVAQSPRYKIIEKRQSVAFWCNPISGHATLYWYQQILGQGPKLLIQFQNNGVVDDSQLPKDRFSAERLKGVDSTLKIQPAKLEDSAVYLCASSFEPGYTDTQYFGPGTRLTVL.

The chain links TRBV24-1 to TRBJ1-2; possible D gene TRBD1, 5 bases. The CDR3 consists of 14 residues. Between the trimmed V and J ends, which lost 2 bases and 6 bases, there was a span of 12 bases. The germline V gene has CDR1 KGHDR and CDR2 SFDVKD. For the CDR3, the DNA is TGTGCCACCAGTGATTCAAGACAGAAGCATGGCTACACCTTC. The encoded protein is CATSDSRQKHGYTF.

On this clonotype itself: This likely traces to a read error, being one base from a far larger clone. The DNA of the CDR3 is TGTGCCTCGGGGCCTAGCGGGAATGACCACGAGCAGTTCTTC. Its protein product is CASGPSGNDHEQFF. V usage is TRBV10-3 and J usage is TRBJ2-1, with 9 positions matching TRBD2. V shed 11 bases and J 10 bases; nucleotides not matched to a gene: 15. The V gene's germline CDR1 is ENHRY and CDR2 SYGVKD. This CDR3 has 14 residues.

Worth noting for this clonotype: A far larger clone is only one base removed, so a read error is likely. The rearrangement joins TRBV2 to TRBJ2-1; 10 bases line up with TRBD2. With the DNA end fitting TRBJ2-5 better, the J assignment may be wrong. This CDR3 comprises 15 residues. The V gene's germline CDR1 is SNHLY and CDR2 FYNNEI. The CDR3 region has the DNA TGTGCCAGCAGGCTGGGACTAGCGAAACAAGAGACCCAGTACTTC. Amino acids: CASRLGLAKQETQYF.

This clonotype was seen a few times. The chain is built from TRBV30 and TRBJ2-4; TRBD2 might be the D (5 bases). Per germline, CDR1 GTSNPN and CDR2 SVGIG (reference sequence). The CDR3 sequence is 13 residues long. V was shortened by 7 bases and J by 0 bases, with 10 bases between the two germline ends. The CDR3 region is CAFQEGAKNIQYF. CDR3 DNA: TGTGCCTTCCAAGAGGGAGCCAAAAACATTCAGTACTTC.

The gene calls are TRBV5-6 and TRBJ2-5; 10 bases match TRBD2. This CDR3 contains 17 residues. Germline loops: CDR1 SGHDT, CDR2 YYEEEE. The V and J ends lost 1 base and 5 bases, in that order; junction bases with no gene match: 11. The CDR3 nucleotides are TGTGCCAGCAGCTTGTTTGGTCTAGCGGGAGATCGTGAGACCCAGTACTTC. Encoded protein: CASSLFGLAGDRETQYF.

This clonotype was found a few times. V and J are TRBV5-6 and TRBJ1-4; D is ambiguous. The CDR3 spans 16 residues. The V end was cut by 4 bases, the J end by 6 bases, with 19 bases between. The germline CDR1 and CDR2 sequences are SGHDT and YYEEEE. The CDR3 DNA reads TGTGCCAGCAGCCCCCCTGGATATATCTCGGATGAAAAACTGTTTTTT. Its translation: CASSPPGYISDEKLFF.

Ten or more counts support this clonotype. This chain joins TRBV5-1 and TRBJ2-1; D is uncertain. CDR3 length equals 14 residues. CDR1 is SGHRS and CDR2 is YFSETQ in the germline V gene. V was cut by 0 bases and J by 9 bases, with 13 bases left in between. In nucleotides, the CDR3 is TGCGCCAGCAGCTTGGCCCAAACCCACAGTGAGCAGTTCTTC. It encodes CASSLAQTHSEQFF.